Shown below are 31 T cell receptor beta chains from a single sample sequenced in a study of spatial heterogeneity in lung cancer. TCRdb passed the 5' RACE reads through MiXCR, listing each CDR3 protein once. The sample lists about 27,000 distinct CDR3 sequences, 5.4% occurring once. Stated time point: blood at routine non-recurrence follow-up after resection. The specimen comprised PBMCs, sampled at follow-up. All receptors derive from a female donor with early-stage non-small cell lung cancer.

This clonotype was counted between two and nine times. The rearrangement links TRBV20-1 to TRBJ1-1, with D perhaps TRBD1 (5 bases). The CDR3 loop spans 13 amino acids. Trimming shortened V by 4 bases and J by 1 base, and 10 bases separated the two germline ends. Germline lookup yields CDR1 DFQATT and CDR2 SNEGSKA (reference sequence). CDR3 loop: CSAIRTGNTEAFF. In DNA, the CDR3 is TGCAGTGCTATCAGAACAGGGAACACTGAAGCTTTCTTT.

This clonotype was observed many times. The chain links TRBV12-5 to TRBJ2-1, with 10 bases that match TRBD1. CDR1 LGHNT and CDR2 FRNRAP come from the germline V gene. The CDR3 is 17 residues long. V lost 1 base to trimming and J lost 2 bases; unmatched junction nucleotides: 5. The CDR3 loop is CASGLDKGQGPYNEQFF. The CDR3 DNA is TGTGCTAGTGGTTTGGATAAGGGACAGGGGCCCTACAATGAGCAGTTCTTC.

The rearrangement joins TRBV27 to TRBJ1-5, with D uncertain. The CDR3 is 15 amino acids. The germline CDR1 and CDR2 sequences are MNHEY and SMNVEV (reference sequence). V gave up 5 bases and J gave up 0 bases, with 11 bases separating them. The CDR3 here is CASSDGRFSNQPQHF. The DNA for the CDR3 is TGTGCCAGCAGTGACGGACGTTTTAGCAATCAGCCCCAGCATTTT.

In its sample, this clonotype was seen many times. The chain uses TRBV13 and TRBJ2-1; TRBD2 agrees at 7 bases. The CDR3 has 15 residues. Germline CDR1 and CDR2: PRHDT and FYEKMQ (reference sequence). After removal of 4 bases from V and 4 bases from J, the junction contained 7 bases not matched to a gene. This CDR3 is CASSSLSGGYNEQFF. CDR3 DNA: TGTGCCAGCAGCTCCCTTTCCGGGGGGTACAATGAGCAGTTCTTC.

This clonotype appeared a few times. This rearrangement joins TRBV4-3 to TRBJ2-1; D is unresolved. This CDR3 has 14 residues. The germline CDR1 and CDR2 sequences are LGHNA and YSLEER. V lost 0 bases to trimming and J lost 6 bases, with 9 bases between them. The DNA for the CDR3 is TGCGCCAGCAGCCAAGATTCCTCGGCCAATGAGCAGTTCTTC. Residues: CASSQDSSANEQFF.

This clonotype was found many times. The chain links TRBV30 to TRBJ2-7, with D perhaps TRBD2 (6 bases). The germline V gene encodes CDR1 GTSNPN and CDR2 SVGIG (reference sequence). V was clipped by 3 bases and J by 5 bases, with 8 bases between them. The CDR3 loop spans 11 amino acids. The CDR3 nucleotides read TGTGCCTGGAGAACTAGCCACGAGCAGTACTTC. Protein: CAWRTSHEQYF.

This clonotype came up many times. CDR3 region: CASSRGTGSYNEQFF. The CDR3 DNA sequence: TGTGCCAGCAGTCGCGGGACAGGATCCTACAATGAGCAGTTCTTC. V gene TRBV6-5 combines with J gene TRBJ2-1; 8 nucleotides match TRBD1. The J segment lost 1 base and the V segment lost 5 bases, leaving 4 bases of the junction unmatched. Looked up from germline, CDR1 is MNHEY and CDR2 is SVGAGI. CDR3 length equals 15 residues.

This clonotype was seen many times. The chain recombines TRBV5-1 with TRBJ2-2; 9 nucleotides line up with TRBD2. The CDR3 contains 19 residues. CDR1 and CDR2 (germline): SGHRS, YFSETQ. J lost 2 bases, V lost 4 bases, and 15 bases had no gene match. In DNA form, the CDR3 reads TGCGCCAGCAGCCTGCGGCCGGGACTAGCCGACCCCAACACCGGGGAGCTGTTTTTT. Its protein product is CASSLRPGLADPNTGELFF.

This clonotype was found many times. The genes are TRBV29-1 and TRBJ2-3; TRBD2 is a possible D gene (5 bases). Trimming cost V 4 bases and J 4 bases, with 12 bases left between them. Germline values: CDR1 SQVTM, CDR2 ANQGSEA. This CDR3 spans 13 amino acids. For the CDR3, the DNA is TGCAGCGTTGCTGGACTCAACCCAGATACGCAGTATTTT. Its translation is CSVAGLNPDTQYF.

The chain uses TRBV3-2 and TRBJ2-7. TRBV3-2 is annotated as a pseudogene. This CDR3 region has 16 residues. CDR3 protein: CASSQADVECINEQYF. The CDR3 nucleotides are TGTGCCAGCAGCCAAGCCGACGTAGAGTGCATCAACGAGCAGTACTTC.

On this clonotype: This may arise from a read error, as a much more abundant clone is one base away. The missing conserved phenylalanine or tryptophan at the end of this CDR3 makes a read error likely. This chain connects TRBV5-1 to TRBJ1-1; 7 positions match TRBD1. The trim removed 0 bases at V and 4 bases at J, leaving 6 bases unmatched. The germline gives CDR1 SGHRS, CDR2 YFSETQ. This CDR3 has 15 amino acids. The CDR3 region is CASSLGQGKSTEAFS. DNA of the CDR3: TGCGCCAGCAGCTTGGGACAGGGCAAATCCACTGAAGCTTTCTCT.

This clonotype was seen at least ten times. This chain connects TRBV28 to TRBJ2-7; D is undetermined. The CDR3 loop spans 12 amino acids. The V gene lost 3 bases and the J gene lost 3 bases, with 6 bases spanning the gap. Germline V gene sequence: CDR1 MDHEN, CDR2 SYDVKM. The CDR3 coding sequence is TGTGCCAGCAGTTTGTCGAACTACGAGCAGTACTTC. Translation: CASSLSNYEQYF. The complete variable domain, with remaining parts taken from reference TRBV28 and TRBJ2-7, reads DVKVTQSSRYLVKRTGEKVFLECVQDMDHENMFWYRQDPGLGLRLIYFSYDVKMKEKGDIPEGYSVSREKKERFSLILESASTNQTSMYLCASSLSNYEQYFGPGTRLTVT.

This clonotype was observed at least ten times. This chain links TRBV12-3 or TRBV12-4 with TRBJ1-2; D unclear. This CDR3 is built from 16 residues. V was clipped by 1 base and J by 0 bases, with 12 bases between them. CDR3 sequence: CASSLVSGSANYGYTF. The CDR3 DNA reads as TGTGCCAGCAGTTTAGTCTCGGGTTCAGCTAACTATGGCTACACCTTC.

This clonotype was picked up many times. This sequence joins TRBV7-2 and TRBJ2-5; no definite D call. CDR3 length: 13 amino acids. The germline V gene has CDR1 SGHTA and CDR2 FQGNSA. V was pared by 1 base and J by 5 bases, with 8 bases between. CDR3 loop: CASSLGTRETQYF. Here the CDR3 DNA reads TGTGCCAGCAGCTTAGGGACGCGCGAGACCCAGTACTTC.

This chain links TRBV5-1 with TRBJ2-3; TRBD2 matches 7 bases. The CDR3 totals 13 residues. After removal of 4 bases from V and 6 bases from J, the junction contained 5 bases not matched to a gene. The germline V gene has CDR1 SGHRS and CDR2 YFSETQ. CDR3 DNA sequence: TGCGCCAGCAGCCGGGGGGAACGGGATACGCAGTATTTT. Amino acid sequence: CASSRGERDTQYF.

This clonotype was picked up many times. The chain links TRBV20-1 to TRBJ2-7; 10 bases match TRBD2. CDR3 length: 13 amino acids. Trimming at V came to 6 bases and at J to 5 bases, leaving 7 bases not matched to a gene. Germline CDR1 reads DFQATT; CDR2 reads SNEGSKA (reference sequence). The chain's CDR3 is CSATSGTSHEQYF. Written as DNA, the CDR3 is TGCAGTGCAACTAGCGGGACGTCCCACGAGCAGTACTTC.

As to this clonotype: A much larger clone lies a single base off, so this may be a read error. Without the conserved terminal phenylalanine or tryptophan, this CDR3 likely stems from a read error. V and J are TRBV7-8 and TRBJ2-3; possible D gene TRBD1, 6 bases. Trimming removed 5 bases from V and 3 bases from J, with 15 bases in between. Germline V gene lookup returns CDR1 SGHVS and CDR2 FQNEAQ. This CDR3 is 15 amino acids long. The CDR3 region has the DNA TGTGCCAGCAGCACGCCAGGGGTAGGAACAGATACGCAGTATTCT. This codes for CASSTPGVGTDTQYS.

This clonotype was seen a few times. The chain is built from TRBV21-1 and TRBJ1-6; TRBD1 is the table's D call, not checked against the DNA. TRBV21-1 is flagged as a pseudogene. This CDR3 is built from 14 residues. CDR3 region: CASKGDRGNSPLHF. The CDR3 DNA reads as TGTGCCAGCAAGGGGGACAGGGGGAATTCACCCCTCCACTTT.

There are many counts of this clonotype. J is TRBJ2-5 and V is TRBV10-3; 12 bases align to TRBD2. Per the germline V gene, CDR1 is ENHRY and CDR2 is SYGVKD. The V gene end was trimmed by 4 bases and the J gene end by 1 base; junction bases not matched to a gene: 1. The CDR3 is 15 amino acids. The CDR3 DNA reads as TGTGCCATCAGTGGGACTAGCGGGGCCCAAGAGACCCAGTACTTC. Protein: CAISGTSGAQETQYF.

This clonotype has ten or more counts. The chain joins TRBV7-2 to TRBJ2-1, with 7 nucleotides matching TRBD1. The V segment lost 1 base and the J segment 8 bases; nucleotides outside the gene matches: 2. Looked up from germline, CDR1 is SGHTA and CDR2 is FQGNSA. The CDR3 runs to 13 residues. The CDR3: CASSLGQGDEQFF. The CDR3 region has the DNA TGTGCCAGCAGCTTAGGTCAGGGGGATGAGCAGTTCTTC.

This chain uses TRBV7-2 with TRBJ2-1; a weak D match, TRBD1 (5 bases). CDR1 and CDR2 from the germline V gene are SGHTA and FQGNSA. The length of the CDR3 is 14 residues. V shed 5 bases and J shed 0 bases, with 8 bases lying between them. CDR3 nucleotides: TGTGCCAGCAGCCCGGACACCTCCTACAATGAGCAGTTCTTC. Encoded protein: CASSPDTSYNEQFF.

The table lists this clonotype with many counts. V gene TRBV6-5 combines with J gene TRBJ2-7; the match to TRBD2 covers 11 bases. The CDR3 runs to 15 residues. Trimming took 2 bases from V and 4 from J; bases not matched to a gene: 4. Germline V gene sequence: CDR1 MNHEY, CDR2 SVGAGI. Written as DNA, the CDR3 is TGTGCCAGCAGTTACCCGGGACTAGCGGATTACGAGCAGTACTTC. Encoded protein: CASSYPGLADYEQYF.

There are a few counts of this clonotype. This chain connects TRBV5-1 to TRBJ2-7; D may correspond to TRBD1 or TRBD2 (5 bases each). From germline, CDR1 is SGHRS and CDR2 YFSETQ. V shed 2 bases and J shed 0 bases, with 12 bases lying between them. The CDR3 totals 15 residues. The CDR3, as DNA: TGCGCCAGCAGCTTCCTCCGGGGCTCCTCCTACGAGCAGTACTTC. Translating it yields CASSFLRGSSYEQYF.

This clonotype occurred many times. The DNA for the CDR3 is TGTGCCAGCAGTTTCCTAGCGGGAGGGCCGCACAATGAGCAGTTCTTC. Its protein product is CASSFLAGGPHNEQFF. The rearrangement links TRBV27 to TRBJ2-1; 12 nucleotides line up with TRBD2. V was clipped by 3 bases and J by 5 bases; unmatched bases: 5. The CDR3 loop spans 16 amino acids. CDR1 MNHEY and CDR2 SMNVEV come from the germline V gene (reference sequence).

This clonotype was recorded at least ten times. The V and J genes are TRBV28 and TRBJ2-3; TRBD1 is a possible D gene (5 bases). The CDR3 spans 16 residues. Per germline, CDR1 MDHEN and CDR2 SYDVKM. The V end was cut by 10 bases, the J end by 5 bases, with 25 bases between. The CDR3 is CATHDSVGASLDTQYF. Written as DNA, the CDR3 is TGTGCCACCCACGACTCCGTAGGGGCGTCGTTAGATACGCAGTATTTT. The full variable domain, completed using reference TRBV28 and TRBJ2-3, is DVKVTQSSRYLVKRTGEKVFLECVQDMDHENMFWYRQDPGLGLRLIYFSYDVKMKEKGDIPEGYSVSREKKERFSLILESASTNQTSMYLCATHDSVGASLDTQYFGPGTRLTVL.

This clonotype occurred a few times. V gene TRBV6-1 combines with J gene TRBJ1-2; D remains ambiguous. From germline, CDR1 is MNHNS and CDR2 SASEGT. V was shortened by 8 bases and J by 1 base, with 14 bases between the two germline ends. This CDR3 region has 14 residues. CDR3 protein: CASGRAGSNYGYTF. CDR3 sequence (DNA): TGTGCCAGCGGAAGGGCAGGAAGTAACTATGGCTACACCTTC.

The chain uses TRBV6-2 or TRBV6-3 and TRBJ2-4, with 10 bases fitting TRBD2. Germline CDR1 and CDR2: MNHEY and SVGEGT. With V trimmed by 5 bases and J by 6 bases, 16 bases remained unmatched. The CDR3 runs to 18 residues. CDR3 in amino acids: CASSEPGEAGGPVNIQYF. In nucleotides, the CDR3 is TGTGCCAGCAGTGAGCCGGGAGAAGCGGGGGGGCCTGTAAACATTCAGTACTTC.

This chain links TRBV5-6 with TRBJ2-7, with D perhaps TRBD1 (6 bases). Germline CDR1 is SGHDT and CDR2 is YYEEEE. V lost 1 base and J 2 bases, leaving 7 bases between the germline ends. The CDR3 covers 13 residues. The DNA for the CDR3 is TGTGCCAGCAGCTTGAACAGGGCCTACGAGCAGTACTTC. This gives the protein CASSLNRAYEQYF.

This chain uses TRBV4-1 with TRBJ2-2; no clear D. The CDR3 covers 13 residues. V shed 0 bases and J shed 7 bases, with 6 bases lying between them. The germline V gene has CDR1 MGHRA and CDR2 YSYEKL. The CDR3 DNA reads TGCGCCAGCAGCCAAGAAGGGTTCGGGGAGCTGTTTTTT. Translated, it gives CASSQEGFGELFF.

This clonotype was counted many times. The J gene is TRBJ2-4, the V gene TRBV7-2; D is ambiguous. V dropped 5 bases and J dropped 7 bases, with 12 bases sitting between them. The CDR3 extends over 13 amino acids. Germline CDR1 reads SGHTA; CDR2 reads FQGNSA. Here the CDR3 DNA reads TGTGCCAGCAGCCCGCGGATCGGGAACATTCAGTACTTC. Encoded protein: CASSPRIGNIQYF.

Judged by abundance, this clonotype is medium-sized. V usage is TRBV9 and J usage is TRBJ2-2; the D gene is possibly TRBD2 (5 bases). This CDR3 has 15 amino acids. Germline assignment: CDR1 SGDLS and CDR2 YYNGEE. V lost 0 bases to trimming and J lost 6 bases, with 12 bases between them. The CDR3 DNA reads as TGTGCCAGCAGCGTAGAGGTCCCCGGGGCCGGGGAGCTGTTTTTT. Translated: CASSVEVPGAGELFF.